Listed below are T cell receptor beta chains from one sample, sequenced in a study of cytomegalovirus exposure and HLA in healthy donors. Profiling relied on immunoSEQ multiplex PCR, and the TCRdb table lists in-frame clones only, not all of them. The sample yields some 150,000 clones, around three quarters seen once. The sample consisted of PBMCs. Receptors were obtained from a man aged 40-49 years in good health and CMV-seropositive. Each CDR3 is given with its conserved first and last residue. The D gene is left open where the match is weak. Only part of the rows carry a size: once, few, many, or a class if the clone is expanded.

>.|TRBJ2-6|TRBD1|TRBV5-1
TGCGCCAGCAGCCGAACTGGACAGGGCACATCTGGGGCCAACGTCCTGACTTTC
CASSRTGQGTSGANVLTF
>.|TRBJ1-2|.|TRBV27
TGTGCCAGCAGTTTATCGGCGGGGAACTATGGCTACACCTTC
CASSLSAGNYGYTF
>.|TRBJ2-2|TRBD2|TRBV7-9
TGTGCCAGCAGCGCCAGTTTCGCGGGAGTAGGAACCGGGGAGCTGTTTTTT
CASSASFAGVGTGELFF
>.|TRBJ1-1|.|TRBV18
TGTGCCAGCTCACCTTATCGCACAGGGAGCACTGAAGCTTTCTTT
CASSPYRTGSTEAFF
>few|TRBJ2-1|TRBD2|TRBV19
TGTGCCAGTAGTTTCGGACTAGCGGGAGGGGATGAGCAGTTCTTC
CASSFGLAGGDEQFF
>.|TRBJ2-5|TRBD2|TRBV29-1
TGCAGCGTTGAAGGGACTAGCGGGAGTAGTGAGACCCAGTACTTC
CSVEGTSGSSETQYF
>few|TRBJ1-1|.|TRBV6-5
TGTGCCAGCAGTGCTCAGGGCTACACTGAAGCTTTCTTT
CASSAQGYTEAFF
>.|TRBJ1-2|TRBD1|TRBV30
TGTGCCTGGAGTTTCCTGGACAGGGGCGTCTATGGCTACACCTTC
CAWSFLDRGVYGYTF
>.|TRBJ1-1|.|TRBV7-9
TGTGCCAGCAGCCCAGGCGGGACTAGGAACACTGAAGCTTTCTTT
CASSPGGTRNTEAFF
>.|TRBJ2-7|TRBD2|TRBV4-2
TGTGCCAGCAGCCCTCTAGCGGGAGGGCCTGGGGAGCAGTACTTC
CASSPLAGGPGEQYF
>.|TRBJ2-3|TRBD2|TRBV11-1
TGTGCCAGCAGCCGACGGGAGGGTGGGACGCAGTATTTT
CASSRREGGTQYF
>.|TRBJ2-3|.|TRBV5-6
TGTGCCAGCTCTCGCACAGATACGCAGTATTTT
CASSRTDTQYF
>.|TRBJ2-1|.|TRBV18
TGTGCCAGCTCACCATGGTCACCCCAGTTGAGGAATGAGCAGTTCTTC
CASSPWSPQLRNEQFF
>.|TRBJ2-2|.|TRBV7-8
TGTGCCAGCAGCTTAGCCAGGATCCACTCCGGGGAGCTGTTTTTT
CASSLARIHSGELFF
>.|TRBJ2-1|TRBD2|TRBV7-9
TGTGCCAGCAGCTTAGACGGGAGGGCACACAATGAGCAGTTCTTC
CASSLDGRAHNEQFF
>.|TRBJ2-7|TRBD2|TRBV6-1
TGTGCCAGCAGTGAAACATTAGCGGGAGTGTTCGAGCAGTACTTC
CASSETLAGVFEQYF
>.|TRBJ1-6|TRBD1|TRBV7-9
TGTGCCAGCAGCTCGAGACAGGGCGGCAATTCACCCCTCCACTTT
CASSSRQGGNSPLHF
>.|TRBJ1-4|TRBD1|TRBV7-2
TGTGCCAGCAGCTTCGACAGGGGGCATGAAAAACTGTTTTTT
CASSFDRGHEKLFF
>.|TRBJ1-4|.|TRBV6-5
TGTGCCAGCAGTTACGCTCAGGGGTCAACTAATGAAAAACTGTTTTTT
CASSYAQGSTNEKLFF
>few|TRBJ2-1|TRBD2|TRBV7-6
TGTGCCAGCAGCTTTACCAGCGGGAGAAATGAGCAGTTCTTC
CASSFTSGRNEQFF
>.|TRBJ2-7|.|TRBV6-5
TGTGCCAGCAGTTATAGGGGGTCTGGTTACCCCTACGAGCAGTACTTC
CASSYRGSGYPYEQYF
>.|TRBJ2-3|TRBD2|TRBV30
TGTGCCTGGAGTGGGACTAGCGTACTTACAGATACGCAGTATTTT
CAWSGTSVLTDTQYF
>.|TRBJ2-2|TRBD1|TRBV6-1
TGTGCCAGCAGTGAAGCGCCTTTGGGACAGGGGAACACCGGGGAGCTGTTTTTT
CASSEAPLGQGNTGELFF
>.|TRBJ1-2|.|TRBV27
TGTGCCAGCAGTTTATATACGGGCAATGGCAGGGAAAACTATGGCTACACCTTC
CASSLYTGNGRENYGYTF
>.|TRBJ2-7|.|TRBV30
TGTGCCTGGAGCCGTCGTCAAGGACAATACGAGCAGTACTTC
CAWSRRQGQYEQYF
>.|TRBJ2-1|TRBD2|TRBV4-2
TGTGCCAGCAGCCAAGGGACTAGCGGTCTTCGGGAGCAGTTCTTC
CASSQGTSGLREQFF
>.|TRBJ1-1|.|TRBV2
TGTGCCAGCAGTGCACAGGGATCGAGCACTGAAGCTTTCTTT
CASSAQGSSTEAFF
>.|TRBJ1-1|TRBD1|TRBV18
TGTGCCAGCGCACGGACAGGGAACACTGAAGCTTTCTTT
CASARTGNTEAFF
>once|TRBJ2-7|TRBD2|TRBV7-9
TGTGCCAGCAGCCGAGGTCCCGGAGGGGAGGGAGACGAGCAGTACTTC
CASSRGPGGEGDEQYF
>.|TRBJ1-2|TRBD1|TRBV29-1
TGCAGCGCAAGGACAGGGGGAGACGGCTACACCTTC
CSARTGGDGYTF
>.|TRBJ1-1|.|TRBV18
TGTGCCAGCTCACCAGTAACTGGAGGGGACACTGAAGCTTTCTTT
CASSPVTGGDTEAFF
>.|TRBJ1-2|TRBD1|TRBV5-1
TGCGCCAGCAGCGTGACAGGGGTAGGCTACACCTTC
CASSVTGVGYTF
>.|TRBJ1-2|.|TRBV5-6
TGTGCCAGCAGCTTGGGGGGGCTGGGCTATGGCTACACCTTC
CASSLGGLGYGYTF
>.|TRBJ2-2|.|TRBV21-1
TGTGCCAGCAGCGCCCCCGGGAGTACGACCGGGGAGCTGTTTTTT
CASSAPGSTTGELFF
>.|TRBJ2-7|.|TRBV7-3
TGTGCCAGCAGCTTAACGCAGGGCTACGAGCAGTACTTC
CASSLTQGYEQYF
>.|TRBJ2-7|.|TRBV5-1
TGCGCCAGCAGCTGGGGAAGTATGTGGGGAGTGGGATACGAGCAGTACTTC
CASSWGSMWGVGYEQYF
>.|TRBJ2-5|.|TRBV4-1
TGCGCCAGCAGCCAGCGGACCGCGGACAACCCCATAGAGACCCAGTACTTC
CASSQRTADNPIETQYF
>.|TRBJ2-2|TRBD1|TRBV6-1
TGTGCCGGCAGGCCAGGGGGCGCAGGCACCGGGGAGCTGTTTTTT
CAGRPGGAGTGELFF
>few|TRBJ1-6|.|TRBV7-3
TGTGCCAGCAGCCCCCGTCCAGGATGGGATTCACCCCTCCACTTT
CASSPRPGWDSPLHF
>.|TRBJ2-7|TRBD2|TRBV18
TGTGCCAGCTCACCGAGGACTAGCGGGAGGGCTAACGAGCAGTACTTC
CASSPRTSGRANEQYF
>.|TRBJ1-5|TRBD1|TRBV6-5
TGTGCCAGCAGTTCGGACAGGGGGCCTCAGCCCCAGCATTTT
CASSSDRGPQPQHF
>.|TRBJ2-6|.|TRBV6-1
TGTGCCAGCCGGGGCTCTGGGGCCAACGTCCTGACTTTC
CASRGSGANVLTF
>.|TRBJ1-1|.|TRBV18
TGTGCCAGCTCACCAACCGGTCTGAACACTGAAGCTTTCTTT
CASSPTGLNTEAFF
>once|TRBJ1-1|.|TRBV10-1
TGCGCCAGCAGCCAAGGGGTTATCACTGAAGCTTTCTTT
CASSQGVITEAFF